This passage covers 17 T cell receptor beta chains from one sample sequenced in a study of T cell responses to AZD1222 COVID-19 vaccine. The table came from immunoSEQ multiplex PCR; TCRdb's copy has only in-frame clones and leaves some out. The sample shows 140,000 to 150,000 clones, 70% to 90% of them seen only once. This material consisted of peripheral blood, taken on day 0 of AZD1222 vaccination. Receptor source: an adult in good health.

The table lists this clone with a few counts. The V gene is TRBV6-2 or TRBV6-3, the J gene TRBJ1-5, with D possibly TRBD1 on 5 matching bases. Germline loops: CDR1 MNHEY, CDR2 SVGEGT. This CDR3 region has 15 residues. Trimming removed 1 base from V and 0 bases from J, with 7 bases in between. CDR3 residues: CASSYWGNSNQPQHF. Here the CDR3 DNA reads TGTGCCAGCAGTTACTGGGGGAATAGCAATCAGCCCCAGCATTTT.

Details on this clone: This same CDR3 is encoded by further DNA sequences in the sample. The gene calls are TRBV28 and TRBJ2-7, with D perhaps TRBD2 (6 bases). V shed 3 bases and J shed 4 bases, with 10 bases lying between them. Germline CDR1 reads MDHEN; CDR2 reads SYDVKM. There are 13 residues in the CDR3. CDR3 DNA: TGTGCCAGCAGTTTTCAAGGAGGGTACGAGCAGTACTTC. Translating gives CASSFQGGYEQYF.

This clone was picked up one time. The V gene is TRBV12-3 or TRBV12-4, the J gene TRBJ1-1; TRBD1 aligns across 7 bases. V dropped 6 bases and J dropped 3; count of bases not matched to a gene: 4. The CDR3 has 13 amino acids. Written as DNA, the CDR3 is TGTGCCAGCAGCCGCGACAGGGACACTGAAGCTTTCTTT. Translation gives CASSRDRDTEAFF.

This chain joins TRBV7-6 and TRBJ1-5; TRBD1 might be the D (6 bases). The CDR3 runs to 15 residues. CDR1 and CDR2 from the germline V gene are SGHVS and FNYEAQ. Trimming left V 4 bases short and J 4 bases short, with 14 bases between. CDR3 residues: CASSSTGFGNQPQHF. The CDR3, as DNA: TGTGCCAGCAGCTCAACAGGGTTCGGTAATCAGCCCCAGCATTTT.

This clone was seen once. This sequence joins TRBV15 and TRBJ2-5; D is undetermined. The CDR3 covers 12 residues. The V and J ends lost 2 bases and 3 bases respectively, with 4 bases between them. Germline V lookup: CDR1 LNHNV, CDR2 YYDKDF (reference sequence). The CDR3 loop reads CATSRLKETQYF. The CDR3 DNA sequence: TGTGCCACCAGCAGACTTAAAGAGACCCAGTACTTC.

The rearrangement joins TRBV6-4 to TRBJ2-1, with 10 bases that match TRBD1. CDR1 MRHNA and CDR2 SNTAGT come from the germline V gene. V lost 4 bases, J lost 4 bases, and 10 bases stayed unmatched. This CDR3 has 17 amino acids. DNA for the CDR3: TGTGCCAGCAGTGCGGGACAGGGGCAATCGTTTTACAATGAGCAGTTCTTC. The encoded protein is CASSAGQGQSFYNEQFF.

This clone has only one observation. The CDR3 DNA is TGTGCCAGCAGACCTCACCGGGGGCAGGGCACTGAAGCTTTCTTT. Its translation: CASRPHRGQGTEAFF. The chain employs TRBV7-2 and TRBJ1-1; a weak D match, TRBD1 (6 bases). Trimming cost V 6 bases and J 4 bases, with 18 bases left between them. The CDR3 sequence is 15 residues long. Germline CDR1 SGHTA, CDR2 FQGNSA.

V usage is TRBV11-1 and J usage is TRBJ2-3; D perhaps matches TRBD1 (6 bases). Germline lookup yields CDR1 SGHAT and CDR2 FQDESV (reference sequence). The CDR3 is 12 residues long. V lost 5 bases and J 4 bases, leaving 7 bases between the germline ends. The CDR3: CASSGGPDTQYF. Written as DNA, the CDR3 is TGTGCCAGCAGCGGGGGCCCAGATACGCAGTATTTT.

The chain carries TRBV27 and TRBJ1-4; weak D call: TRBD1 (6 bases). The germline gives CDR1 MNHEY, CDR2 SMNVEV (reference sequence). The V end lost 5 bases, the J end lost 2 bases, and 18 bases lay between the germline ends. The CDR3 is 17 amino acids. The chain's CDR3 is CASSLTQNRATNEKLFF. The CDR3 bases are TGTGCCAGCAGTCTGACCCAAAACAGGGCGACTAATGAAAAACTGTTTTTT.

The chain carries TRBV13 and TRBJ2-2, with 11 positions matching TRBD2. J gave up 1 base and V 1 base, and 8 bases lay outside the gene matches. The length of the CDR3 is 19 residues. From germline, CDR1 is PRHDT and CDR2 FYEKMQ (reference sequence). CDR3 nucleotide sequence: TGTGCCAGCAGCTTAGCGTCTAGCGGGGGGATACAGAACACCGGGGAGCTGTTTTTT. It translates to CASSLASSGGIQNTGELFF.

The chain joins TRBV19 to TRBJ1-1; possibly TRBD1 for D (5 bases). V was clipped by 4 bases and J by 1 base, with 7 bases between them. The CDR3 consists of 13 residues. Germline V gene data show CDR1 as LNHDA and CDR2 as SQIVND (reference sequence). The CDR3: CASSSTGNTEAFF. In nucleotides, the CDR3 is TGTGCCAGTAGTAGCACAGGGAACACTGAAGCTTTCTTT.

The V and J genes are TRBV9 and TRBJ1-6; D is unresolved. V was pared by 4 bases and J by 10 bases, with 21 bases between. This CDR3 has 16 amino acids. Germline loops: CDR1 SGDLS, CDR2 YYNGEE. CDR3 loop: CASSPEGGGSRSPLHF. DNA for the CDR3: TGTGCCAGCAGCCCCGAAGGCGGAGGTTCTAGATCACCCCTCCACTTT.

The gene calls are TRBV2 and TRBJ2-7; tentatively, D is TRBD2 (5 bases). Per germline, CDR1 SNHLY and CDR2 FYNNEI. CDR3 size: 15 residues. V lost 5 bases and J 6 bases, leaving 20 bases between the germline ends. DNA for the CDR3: TGTGCCAGCAGTCAGACGCAGGCAGGAGGCGGCGAGCAGTACTTC. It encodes CASSQTQAGGGEQYF.

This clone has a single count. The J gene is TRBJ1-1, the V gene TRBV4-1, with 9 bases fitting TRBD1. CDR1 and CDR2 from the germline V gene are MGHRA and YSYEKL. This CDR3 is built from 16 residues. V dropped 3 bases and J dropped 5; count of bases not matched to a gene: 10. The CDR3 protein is CASSQERDRVYTEAFF. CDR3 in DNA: TGCGCCAGCAGCCAGGAGAGGGACAGGGTGTATACTGAAGCTTTCTTT.

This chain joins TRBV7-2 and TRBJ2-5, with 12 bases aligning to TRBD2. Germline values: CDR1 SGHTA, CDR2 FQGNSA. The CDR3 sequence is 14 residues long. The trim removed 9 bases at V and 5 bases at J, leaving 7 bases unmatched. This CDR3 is CASTLAGGGETQYF. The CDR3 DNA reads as TGTGCCAGTACACTAGCGGGGGGCGGGGAGACCCAGTACTTC. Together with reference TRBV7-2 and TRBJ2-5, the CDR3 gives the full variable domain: GAGVSQSPSNKVTEKGKDVELRCDPISGHTALYWYRQSLGQGLEFLIYFQGNSAPDKSGLPSDRFSAERTGGSVSTLTIQRTQQEDSAVYLCASTLAGGGETQYFGPGTRLLVL.

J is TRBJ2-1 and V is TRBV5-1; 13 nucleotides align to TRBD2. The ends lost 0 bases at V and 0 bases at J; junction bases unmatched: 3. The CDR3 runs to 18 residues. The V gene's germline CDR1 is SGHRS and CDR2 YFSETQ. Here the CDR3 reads CASSLDGTSGDSYNEQFF. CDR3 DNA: TGCGCCAGCAGCTTGGACGGGACTAGCGGGGACTCCTACAATGAGCAGTTCTTC.

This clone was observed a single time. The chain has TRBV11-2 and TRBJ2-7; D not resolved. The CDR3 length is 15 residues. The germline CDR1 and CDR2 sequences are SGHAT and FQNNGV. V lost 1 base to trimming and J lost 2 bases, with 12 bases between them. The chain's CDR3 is CASSLAMGSAYEQYF. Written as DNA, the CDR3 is TGTGCCAGCAGCTTAGCAATGGGCAGTGCCTACGAGCAGTACTTC.